The present entry profiles one T cell receptor (beta chain) with its context. What antigen it recognizes has not been identified. The record has no base qualities; no much larger clone is one base away. This sample is drawn from a study of Ad26.COV2.S vaccination and SARS-CoV-2 variants (dated by TCRdb to 2020 to 2022). Regarding the study in general: Vaccine-arm donors came from COV1001, a multicentre, randomized, double-blind, placebo-controlled phase I-IIa trial of Ad26.COV2.S in healthy adults. Ad26.COV2.S was administered intramuscularly at 5 x 10^10 or 1 x 10^11 viral particles, either as a single shot or as two shots given 56 days apart. The specificity and breadth of SARS-CoV-2-reactive T cell receptors after Ad26.COV2.S vaccination were assessed by TCRbeta repertoire sequencing. The TCR-sequenced set comprised about 32 samples: approximately 20 Ad26.COV2.S vaccine recipients, 5 placebo recipients and 8 SARS-CoV-2 convalescent individuals. Trial participants were randomized into five groups of five, in which low-dose or high-dose Ad26.COV2.S was given once or twice, or placebo was given on both occasions. Throughout the experiments and outcome assessment, investigators stayed blinded to trial group allocation.

The research as a whole found: The authors noted that the TCR breadth and depth analyses may have underestimated total T cell responses. Vaccine and placebo recipients had comparable non-spike TCR breadth, which fits with the vaccine containing only spike. Substantial breadth of spike-specific CD8+ and CD4+ T cell responses was reported after vaccination. Ad26.COV2.S recipients had higher spike-specific TCR breadth than placebo recipients (P = 0.0014). The study was not powered to compare responses between vaccine doses or regimens.

TCRbeta CDR3 regions were sequenced with the immunoSEQ Assay. After extraction, genomic DNA underwent amplification by bias-controlled multiplex PCR, followed by high-throughput sequencing. Per the authors' processing: To quantify the absolute abundance of every unique TCRbeta CDR3 region, sequences were collapsed and filtered. T cell fraction was estimated by normalizing TCRbeta template counts to usable DNA, with usable DNA measured through amplification of reference genes found in all nucleated cells. Repertoire TCRs were annotated as SARS-CoV-2-specific by exact matching of V gene, CDR3 amino acid sequence and J gene to a known reactive TCR set. The reference SARS-CoV-2 TCR set came from MIRA and was filtered for enrichment in COVID-19-positive ImmuneCODE repertoires, removing public or cross-reactive TCRs. Drawing on the MIRA antigens, annotated TCRs were analysed further at the level of specific ORF or position within ORF. Depth was the summed frequency of annotated unique rearrangements, while breadth was defined as annotated unique rearrangements over total unique productive rearrangements. Two-sided Wilcoxon rank-sum tests were used to compare TCR breadth between groups. Held by TCRdb, this immuneACCESS table contains in-frame sequences only and omits some clones. Under half of the omission traces to an unresolved V gene where checked; the cause of the rest is unknown. The DNA gave D and trimming, while V, J and clone size come from that table. Within this sample are more than 300,000 clones, with roughly nine tenths of them counted one time only. Clones ranked in the top ten supply 5.5% to 7% of the sample.

The sample's treatment or condition, from its label and the paper: around 19 received Ad26.COV2.S at low or high dose, single or two shots; a few received placebo; per-sample allocation not given. Repertoires of vaccine and placebo recipients were sequenced from samples collected on day 63 after the first injection. Between 29 July and 7 August 2020, Cohort 1b enrolled some 25 adults aged 18-55 years at one site in Boston, USA. Ad26.COV2.S was a replication-incompetent adenovirus type 26 vector expressing a prefusion-stabilized SARS-CoV-2 spike protein from the original Wuhan strain. Ends trimmed: V by 5 bases, J by 2 bases; bases unmatched to a gene: 7. Taken from cysteine to phenylalanine, the CDR3 has 15 residues. Only the CDR3 DNA stays, 45 bases, in frame from base 1. The germline V gene yields SGDLS for CDR1 and YYNGEE for CDR2.

The TCR sequence derives from a person aged 18-65 years who received the Ad26.COV2.S COVID-19 vaccine or a placebo. Specimen: peripheral blood, collected in a trial of Ad26.COV2.S vaccine versus placebo. The rearrangement combines TRBV9 with TRBJ2-1, with TRBD1 identical over 7 junction bases. For the CDR3, the sequence is CASSLQGETYNEQFF. The nucleotide sequence is TGTGCCAGCAGTTTGCAGGGGGAGACCTACAATGAGCAGTTCTTC.